This TCR beta chain was sequenced during a study of blood T cell repertoires in COVID-19 (TCRdb year 2020). Looking at the study overall: The collaborator samples originated in the United States, Italy and Spain and spanned the acute and convalescent phases of COVID-19. The material from the prospective study consisted of cDNA or gDNA derived from T cells, B-cell-depleted T cells, or PBMCs. The dataset comprised deeply sampled blood TCRbeta repertoires from subjects exposed to, actively infected with, or recovered from COVID-19. The repertoires were released in a freely available public database meant as a resource for research on the immune response to SARS-CoV-2. Samples came from the ongoing ImmuneRACE study (first 160 participants) plus 1,254 subjects from 6 global collaborators. A de-identified subject ID, COVID-19 status, age in years and sex were almost always included in the sample metadata. Where HLA class I and class II types were available, the types were taken from metadata supplied by the sample provider, not from assay-based typing. General study outcomes and caveats: The quantity of clinical and demographic metadata differed by source and by participant and was supplied without curation.

The immunoSEQ Assay, a bias-controlled multiplex PCR, was used to amplify TCRbeta CDR3 regions from genomic DNA. The study's processing was this. The number of nucleated cells in each sample was estimated from the amplification of reference gene primers within the assay. To quantify the absolute abundance of each unique TCRbeta CDR3 rearrangement, sequence reads were collapsed and filtered. For each sample, productive Simpson clonality was calculated as the square root of Simpson's diversity index over productive rearrangements. What TCRdb holds here is the immuneACCESS table cut down to in-frame rearrangements. Part of the clones is not present; checked against another copy, under half of the missing clones reflect an unresolved V gene, and the others are unexplained. That table supplies the V and J calls and clone size; D and trimming were determined from the DNA. The sample yields about 65,000 clones; 75% to 85% were counted once. The ten top clones hold around 14% of the sample.

The CDR1 and CDR2 encoded by the germline V gene are SGHRS and YFSETQ. The CDR3 starts with the cysteine, ends with the phenylalanine, and has 15 residues. CDR3 DNA is the only sequence kept; it has 45 bases, read in frame from the first base. Trimming removed 0 bases from V and 2 bases from J; the gene matches leave 5 bases unexplained. Whole blood was collected in K2EDTA tubes by collaborating institutions according to the institutions' own protocols. For TCRbeta analysis, collaborators shipped samples as frozen whole blood, isolated PBMCs, or DNA extracted from either of those sample types. Concerning this clone itself: The target of this receptor is not known. It has no much larger one-base neighbor in the sample; base qualities were not kept.

Sequenced sample: peripheral blood. This receptor was identified in an older man with acute or convalescent COVID-19. The sequence is built from TRBV5-1 and TRBJ2-7; 7 bases in the junction line up with TRBD1. The sequenced DNA: TGCGCCAGCAGCTTGGACGGGACAGCAGCCTACGAGCAGTACTTC. This is translated as CASSLDGTAAYEQYF.